This T cell receptor (beta chain) stems from a study of blood T cell repertoires in COVID-19. About the research overall: Sample material is recorded as cDNA or gDNA derived from T cells, B-cell-depleted T cells, or PBMCs.

V lost 2 bases and J 0 bases, leaving 7 bases between the germline ends. CDR1 is SQVTM, CDR2 ANQGSEA, per germline. The CDR3 is 13 amino acids. The method was immunoSEQ multiplex PCR; TCRdb's version includes in-frame clones alone and lacks a portion of them. This table holds over 200,000 clones, roughly nine tenths found once. Sequencing was done on a sample of peripheral blood. This TCR came from a man aged 35-49 years with active or convalescent COVID-19. The chain links TRBV29-1 to TRBJ1-1; D ambiguous. CDR3 nucleotides: TGCAGCGTTGAATGGCCTCTGAACACTGAAGCTTTCTTT. Its translation is CSVEWPLNTEAFF.